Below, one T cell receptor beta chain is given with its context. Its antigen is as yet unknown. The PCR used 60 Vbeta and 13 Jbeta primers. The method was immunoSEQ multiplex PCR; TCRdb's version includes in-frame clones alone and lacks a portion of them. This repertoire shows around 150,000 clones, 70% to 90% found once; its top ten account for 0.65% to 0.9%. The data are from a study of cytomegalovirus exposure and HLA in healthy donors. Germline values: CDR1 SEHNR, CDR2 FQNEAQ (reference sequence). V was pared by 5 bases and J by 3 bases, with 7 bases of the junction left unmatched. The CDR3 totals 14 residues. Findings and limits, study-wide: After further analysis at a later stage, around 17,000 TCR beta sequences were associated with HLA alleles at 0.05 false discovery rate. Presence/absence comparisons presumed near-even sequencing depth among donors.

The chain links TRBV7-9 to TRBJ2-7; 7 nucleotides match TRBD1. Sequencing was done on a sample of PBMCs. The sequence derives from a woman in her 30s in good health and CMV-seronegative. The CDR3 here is CASSRTGQIYEQYF. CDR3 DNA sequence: TGTGCCAGCAGCCGCACGGGACAGATCTACGAGCAGTACTTC. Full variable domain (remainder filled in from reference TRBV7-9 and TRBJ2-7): DTGVSQNPRHKITKRGQNVTFRCDPISEHNRLYWYRQTLGQGPEFLTYFQNEAQLEKSRLLSDRFSAERPKGSFSTLEIQRTEQGDSAMYLCASSRTGQIYEQYFGPGTRLTVT.